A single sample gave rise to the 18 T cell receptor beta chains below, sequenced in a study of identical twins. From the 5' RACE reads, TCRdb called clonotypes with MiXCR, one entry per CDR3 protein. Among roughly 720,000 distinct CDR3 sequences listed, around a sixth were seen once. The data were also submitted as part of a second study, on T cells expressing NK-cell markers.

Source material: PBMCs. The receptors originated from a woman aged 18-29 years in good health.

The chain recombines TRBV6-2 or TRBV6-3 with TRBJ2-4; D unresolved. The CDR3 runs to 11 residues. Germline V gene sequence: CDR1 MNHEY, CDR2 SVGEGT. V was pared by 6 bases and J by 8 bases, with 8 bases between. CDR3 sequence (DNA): TGTGCCAGCAGCCACCTTGACATTCAGTACTTC. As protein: CASSHLDIQYF.

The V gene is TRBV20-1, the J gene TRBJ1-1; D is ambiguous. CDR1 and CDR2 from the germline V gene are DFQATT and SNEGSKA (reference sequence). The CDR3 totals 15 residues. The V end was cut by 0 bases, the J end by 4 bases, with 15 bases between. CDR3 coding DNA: TGCAGTGCTAGAGATTTGGGCGTCAGTAGCACTGAAGCTTTCTTT. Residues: CSARDLGVSSTEAFF.

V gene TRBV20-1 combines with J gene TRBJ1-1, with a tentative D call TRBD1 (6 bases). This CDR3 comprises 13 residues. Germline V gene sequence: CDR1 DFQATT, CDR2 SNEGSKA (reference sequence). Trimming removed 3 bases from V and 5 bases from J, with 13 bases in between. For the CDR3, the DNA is TGCAGTGCTAGTATCATCCAGGGGACTGAAGCTTTCTTT. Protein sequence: CSASIIQGTEAFF.

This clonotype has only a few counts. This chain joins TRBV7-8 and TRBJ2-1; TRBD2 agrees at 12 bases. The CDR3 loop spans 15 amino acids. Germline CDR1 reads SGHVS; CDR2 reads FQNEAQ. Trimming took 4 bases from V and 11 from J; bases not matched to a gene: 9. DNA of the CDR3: TGTGCCAGCAGCTCTTGGACTAGCGGGGTGGCTCAGCAGTTCTTC. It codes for CASSSWTSGVAQQFF.

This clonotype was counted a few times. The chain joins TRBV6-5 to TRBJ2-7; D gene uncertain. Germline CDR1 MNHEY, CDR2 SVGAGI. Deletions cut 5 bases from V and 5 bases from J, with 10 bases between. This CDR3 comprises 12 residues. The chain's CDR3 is CASSTYRNEQYF. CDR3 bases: TGTGCCAGCAGTACGTACCGGAACGAGCAGTACTTC.

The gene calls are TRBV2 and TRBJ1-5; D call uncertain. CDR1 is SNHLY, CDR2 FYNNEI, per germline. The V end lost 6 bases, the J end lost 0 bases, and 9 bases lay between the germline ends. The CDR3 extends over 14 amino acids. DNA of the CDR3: TGTGCCAGCAGAGTCCACCTTAGCAATCAGCCCCAGCATTTT. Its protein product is CASRVHLSNQPQHF.

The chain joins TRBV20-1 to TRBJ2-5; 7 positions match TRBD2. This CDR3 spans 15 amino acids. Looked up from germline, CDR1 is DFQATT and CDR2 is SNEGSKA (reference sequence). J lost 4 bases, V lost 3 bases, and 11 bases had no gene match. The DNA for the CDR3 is TGCAGTGCTAGTGGCCCACGGGGGGAGGGAGAGACCCAGTACTTC. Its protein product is CSASGPRGEGETQYF.

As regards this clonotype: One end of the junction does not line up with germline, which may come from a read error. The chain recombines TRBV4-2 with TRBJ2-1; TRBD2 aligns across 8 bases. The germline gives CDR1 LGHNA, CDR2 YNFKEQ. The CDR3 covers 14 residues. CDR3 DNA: TGTCCCAGCAGCCAAGATCTGCGGGGGGACGAGCAGTTCTTC. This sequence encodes CPSSQDLRGDEQFF.

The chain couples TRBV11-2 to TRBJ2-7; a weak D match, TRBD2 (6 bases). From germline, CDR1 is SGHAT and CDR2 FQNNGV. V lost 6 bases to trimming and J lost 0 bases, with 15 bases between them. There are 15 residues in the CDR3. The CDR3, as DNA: TGTGCCAGCAGGAGGGGAGCGGGCCTCTCCTACGAGCAGTACTTC. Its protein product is CASRRGAGLSYEQYF.

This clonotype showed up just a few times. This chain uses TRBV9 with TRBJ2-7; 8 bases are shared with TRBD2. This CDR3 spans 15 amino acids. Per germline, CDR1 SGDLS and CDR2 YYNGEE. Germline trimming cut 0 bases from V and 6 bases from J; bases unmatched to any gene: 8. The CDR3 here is CASSVEDRGGVEQYF. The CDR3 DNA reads TGTGCCAGCAGCGTAGAAGACCGGGGGGGGGTCGAGCAGTACTTC. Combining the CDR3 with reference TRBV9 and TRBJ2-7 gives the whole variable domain DSGVTQTPKHLITATGQRVTLRCSPRSGDLSVYWYQQSLDQGLQFLIQYYNGEERAKGNILERFSAQQFPDLHSELNLSSLELGDSALYFCASSVEDRGGVEQYFGPGTRLTVT.

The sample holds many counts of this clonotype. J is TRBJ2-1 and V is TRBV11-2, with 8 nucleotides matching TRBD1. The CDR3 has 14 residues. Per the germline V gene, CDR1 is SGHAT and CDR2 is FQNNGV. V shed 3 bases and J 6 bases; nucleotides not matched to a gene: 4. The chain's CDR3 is CASSLGTGFNEQFF. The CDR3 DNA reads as TGTGCCAGCAGCTTGGGGACAGGATTCAATGAGCAGTTCTTC.

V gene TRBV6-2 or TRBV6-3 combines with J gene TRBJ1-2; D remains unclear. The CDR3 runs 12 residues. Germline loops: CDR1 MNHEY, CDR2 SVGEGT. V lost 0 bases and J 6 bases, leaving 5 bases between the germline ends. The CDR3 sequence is CASSYSRNGYTF. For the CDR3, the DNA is TGTGCCAGCAGTTACTCCAGGAATGGCTACACCTTC.

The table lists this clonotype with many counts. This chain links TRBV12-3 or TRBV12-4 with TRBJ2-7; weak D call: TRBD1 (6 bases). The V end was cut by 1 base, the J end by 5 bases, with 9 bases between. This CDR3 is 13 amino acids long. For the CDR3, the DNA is TGTGCCAGCAGTTTAGTCAGGGGCAACGAGCAGTACTTC. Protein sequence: CASSLVRGNEQYF.

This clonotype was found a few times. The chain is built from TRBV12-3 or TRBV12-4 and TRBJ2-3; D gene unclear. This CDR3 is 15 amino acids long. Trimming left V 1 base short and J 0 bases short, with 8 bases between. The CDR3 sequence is CASSLVMRSTDTQYF. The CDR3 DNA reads TGTGCCAGCAGTTTAGTGATGCGGAGCACAGATACGCAGTATTTT.

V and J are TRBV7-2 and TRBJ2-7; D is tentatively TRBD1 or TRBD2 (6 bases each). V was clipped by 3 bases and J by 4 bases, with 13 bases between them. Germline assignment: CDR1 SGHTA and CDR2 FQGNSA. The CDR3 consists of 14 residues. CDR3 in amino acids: CASSFVGGWYEQYF. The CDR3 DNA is TGTGCCAGCAGCTTCGTAGGGGGGTGGTACGAGCAGTACTTC. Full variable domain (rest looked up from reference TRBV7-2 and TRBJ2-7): GAGVSQSPSNKVTEKGKDVELRCDPISGHTALYWYRQSLGQGLEFLIYFQGNSAPDKSGLPSDRFSAERTGGSVSTLTIQRTQQEDSAVYLCASSFVGGWYEQYFGPGTRLTVT.

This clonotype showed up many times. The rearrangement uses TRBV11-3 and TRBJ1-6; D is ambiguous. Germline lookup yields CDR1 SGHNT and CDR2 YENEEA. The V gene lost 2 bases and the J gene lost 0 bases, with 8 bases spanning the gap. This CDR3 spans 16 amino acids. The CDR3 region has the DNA TGTGCCAGCAGCTTATCGGGGAGCTCCTATAATTCACCCCTCCACTTT. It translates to CASSLSGSSYNSPLHF. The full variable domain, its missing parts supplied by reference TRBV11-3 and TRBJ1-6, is EAGVVQSPRYKIIEKKQPVAFWCNPISGHNTLYWYLQNLGQGPELLIRYENEEAVDDSQLPKDRFSAERLKGVDSTLKIQPAELGDSAVYLCASSLSGSSYNSPLHFGNGTRLTVT.

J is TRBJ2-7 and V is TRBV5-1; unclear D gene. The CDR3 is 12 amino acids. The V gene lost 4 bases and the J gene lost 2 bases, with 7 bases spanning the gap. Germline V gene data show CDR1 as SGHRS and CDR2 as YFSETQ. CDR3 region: CASSRFPYEQYF. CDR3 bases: TGCGCCAGCAGCCGTTTCCCCTACGAGCAGTACTTC.

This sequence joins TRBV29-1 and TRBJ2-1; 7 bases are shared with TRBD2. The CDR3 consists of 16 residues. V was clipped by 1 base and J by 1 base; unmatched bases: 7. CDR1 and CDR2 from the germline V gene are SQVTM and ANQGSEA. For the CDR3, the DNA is TGCAGCGTTGAAGGGGGACTATTTACATCCTACAATGAGCAGTTCTTC. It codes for CSVEGGLFTSYNEQFF.